Listed here are 21 T cell receptor beta chains from one sample, sequenced in a study of identical twins. A single record per CDR3 protein comes from TCRdb applying MiXCR to the 5' RACE reads. The table shows hundreds of thousands of distinct CDR3 sequences, with about 20% occurring only once. This sample was also put to use in a study of T cells expressing NK-cell markers.

The source material was PBMCs. These receptors were obtained from a woman between 18 and 30 years old in good health.

This clonotype was seen many times. The gene calls are TRBV20-1 and TRBJ2-3; TRBD2 matches at 11 bases. Looked up from germline, CDR1 is DFQATT and CDR2 is SNEGSKA (reference sequence). V shed 3 bases, J shed 2 bases, and the junction held 4 bases outside the gene matches. The CDR3 contains 15 residues. The CDR3 here is CSASSSGGLTDTQYF. CDR3 DNA sequence: TGCAGTGCTAGTTCTAGCGGGGGGCTCACAGATACGCAGTATTTT.

This clonotype was found a few times. V gene TRBV20-1 combines with J gene TRBJ2-7; 8 bases map to TRBD1. CDR1 and CDR2 (germline): DFQATT, SNEGSKA (reference sequence). The V gene end was trimmed by 2 bases and the J gene end by 3 bases; junction bases not matched to a gene: 9. The CDR3 length is 15 residues. The CDR3 here is CSARFPDRGSYEQYF. The DNA of the CDR3 is TGCAGTGCTAGATTCCCCGACAGGGGAAGCTACGAGCAGTACTTC.

The rearrangement uses TRBV9 and TRBJ2-3, with 12 bases that match TRBD2. Germline V gene data show CDR1 as SGDLS and CDR2 as YYNGEE. Trimming at V came to 3 bases and at J to 5 bases, leaving 4 bases not matched to a gene. The CDR3 has 15 amino acids. CDR3 loop: CASSASGRDGDTQYF. CDR3 in DNA: TGTGCCAGCAGCGCTAGCGGGAGGGATGGAGATACGCAGTATTTT.

This chain joins TRBV20-1 and TRBJ2-5, with 12 bases matching TRBD2. The CDR3 is 15 amino acids. With 2 bases clipped from V and 5 bases from J, the junction kept 6 bases outside the gene matches. Germline values: CDR1 DFQATT, CDR2 SNEGSKA (reference sequence). The CDR3 loop reads CSARPTSGGRETQYF. The DNA of the CDR3 is TGCAGTGCTAGACCGACTAGCGGGGGACGGGAGACCCAGTACTTC.

The chain links TRBV10-3 to TRBJ2-1; possibly TRBD2 for D (6 bases). The CDR3 runs to 19 residues. With 4 bases removed from V and 2 bases from J, the gap between germline ends came to 24 bases. CDR1 is ENHRY, CDR2 SYGVKD, per germline. The DNA for the CDR3 is TGTGCCATCAGTGCTGGATTAGCGGACTACAACCCCGCCTACAATGAGCAGTTCTTC. Translating gives CAISAGLADYNPAYNEQFF.

The count of this clonotype is one. This rearrangement joins TRBV2 to TRBJ2-7, with D perhaps TRBD1 (6 bases). Trimming stripped 6 bases from V and 7 bases from J, with 25 bases between. This CDR3 region has 16 residues. Germline CDR1 is SNHLY and CDR2 is FYNNEI. The chain's CDR3 is CASRTRDIWKSWEQYF. The CDR3, as DNA: TGTGCCAGCAGAACACGGGACATCTGGAAGAGTTGGGAGCAGTACTTC.

This chain connects TRBV12-3 or TRBV12-4 to TRBJ2-7; D possibly corresponds to TRBD1 (6 bases). The CDR3 spans 20 residues. V lost 6 bases, J lost 0 bases, and 30 bases lay in between. CDR3 residues: CASSPTSPRTVIPASYEQYF. The CDR3 nucleotides are TGTGCCAGCAGCCCCACAAGTCCACGGACAGTAATTCCGGCCTCCTACGAGCAGTACTTC.

This clonotype was observed a single time. The rearrangement uses TRBV5-1 and TRBJ2-1; 7 bases line up with TRBD1. Germline V gene lookup returns CDR1 SGHRS and CDR2 YFSETQ. V was pared by 4 bases and J by 5 bases, with 6 bases of the junction left unmatched. The CDR3 totals 14 residues. CDR3 loop: CASSAGTANNEQFF. The CDR3 DNA reads as TGCGCCAGCAGCGCCGGGACAGCCAACAATGAGCAGTTCTTC.

The genes are TRBV20-1 and TRBJ2-3, with TRBD2 matching over 10 bases. Germline V CDR1 and CDR2: DFQATT, SNEGSKA (reference sequence). V shed 6 bases, J shed 0 bases, and the junction held 9 bases outside the gene matches. The CDR3 has 16 amino acids. DNA for the CDR3: TGCAGTGCCCCGGGACTAGCGACCCTTAGCACAGATACGCAGTATTTT. Encoded protein: CSAPGLATLSTDTQYF.

Ten or more counts support this clonotype. The V call is TRBV29-1, the J call TRBJ2-1, with 7 bases identical to TRBD2. The V and J ends lost 3 bases and 4 bases, in that order; junction bases with no gene match: 6. Germline V CDR1 and CDR2: SQVTM, ANQGSEA. The CDR3 has 14 amino acids. CDR3 amino acids: CSVEREWVYNEQFF. The CDR3 DNA is TGCAGCGTTGAGCGGGAGTGGGTTTACAATGAGCAGTTCTTC.

This clonotype has a handful of counts. CDR3 nucleotides: TGTGCCAGCAGCTTGGTTCCCCCTAGCACAGATACGCAGTATTTT. Translation gives CASSLVPPSTDTQYF. The chain is built from TRBV5-4 and TRBJ2-3, with D unresolved. The germline V gene encodes CDR1 SGHNT and CDR2 YYREEE (reference sequence). V lost 0 bases and J 0 bases, leaving 8 bases between the germline ends. There are 15 residues in the CDR3.

The CDR3 region has the DNA TGTGCCAGCAGCAAGAGAGGGGGTAGCTCCTACGAGCAGTACTTC. It yields the protein CASSKRGGSSYEQYF. This chain uses TRBV5-5 with TRBJ2-7; D is perhaps TRBD1 (6 bases). Deletions cut 4 bases from V and 0 bases from J, with 14 bases between. Germline-derived CDR1 and CDR2 are SGHKS and YYEKEE (reference sequence). The CDR3 sequence is 15 residues long.

The gene calls are TRBV7-2 and TRBJ1-1; 9 bases map to TRBD1. The junction had 4 bases not matched to a gene; V was cut back by 7 bases and J by 4 bases. CDR3 length: 13 residues. CDR1 is SGHTA and CDR2 is FQGNSA in the germline V gene. The DNA of the CDR3 is TGTGCCAGCACCGACAGGGGGGCCACTGAAGCTTTCTTT. Residues: CASTDRGATEAFF.

This clonotype was detected only a few times. The CDR3 DNA reads TGCAGTGCTAGCGGGGCCGCACTGAACACCGGGGAGCTGTTTTTT. It specifies CSASGAALNTGELFF. The V and J genes are TRBV20-1 and TRBJ2-2, with D possibly called TRBD1 or TRBD2 (5 bases each). The germline V gene has CDR1 DFQATT and CDR2 SNEGSKA (reference sequence). This CDR3 has 15 amino acids. V lost 3 bases and J 1 base, leaving 12 bases between the germline ends.

This clonotype was seen many times. The chain combines TRBV7-2 with TRBJ1-2; no clear D gene. The germline V and J ends were trimmed by 3 bases and 0 bases, with 5 bases remaining between them. Germline CDR1 SGHTA, CDR2 FQGNSA. This CDR3 is 13 amino acids long. CDR3 sequence reads: CASSFATNYGYTF. The CDR3 nucleotides read TGTGCCAGCAGCTTTGCCACTAACTATGGCTACACCTTC.

The V call is TRBV12-3 or TRBV12-4, the J call TRBJ2-7; D is unclear. V was trimmed by 2 bases and J by 9 bases, leaving 8 bases between them. The CDR3 loop spans 11 amino acids. The CDR3 spells CASSLIGRQYF. CDR3 nucleotide sequence: TGTGCCAGCAGTTTAATTGGTAGGCAGTACTTC.

The chain employs TRBV10-3 and TRBJ2-3; D may be TRBD1 or TRBD2 (5 bases each). Germline values: CDR1 ENHRY, CDR2 SYGVKD. The CDR3 is 13 residues long. Deletions cut 6 bases from V and 2 bases from J, with 9 bases between. DNA for the CDR3: TGTGCCATCAGCGCCGGGACCACAGATACGCAGTATTTT. Its protein product is CAISAGTTDTQYF.

The chain couples TRBV20-1 to TRBJ2-1; D tentatively fits TRBD1 or TRBD2 (5 bases each). The ends were cut back, 0 bases at V and 0 bases at J, with 15 bases in the middle. In germline, CDR1 is DFQATT, CDR2 SNEGSKA (reference sequence). This CDR3 is 17 amino acids long. The CDR3 reads CSAREVSGRSSYNEQFF. The CDR3 region has the DNA TGCAGTGCTAGAGAGGTTTCGGGACGGAGCTCCTACAATGAGCAGTTCTTC.

The V gene is TRBV10-2, the J gene TRBJ2-1, with D possibly matching TRBD1 (7 bases). CDR1 WSHSY and CDR2 SAAADI come from the germline V gene. The CDR3 totals 19 residues. V shed 6 bases and J shed 0 bases, with 24 bases lying between them. CDR3 DNA sequence: TGCGCCAGCAGGGTTACAGGGGATTGGGGGGAAAGCTCCTACAATGAGCAGTTCTTC. This encodes CASRVTGDWGESSYNEQFF.

This chain links TRBV9 with TRBJ2-3, with 9 bases identical to TRBD2. CDR1 and CDR2 (germline): SGDLS, YYNGEE. CDR3 length: 16 residues. Trimming took 0 bases from V and 4 from J; bases not matched to a gene: 6. CDR3 residues: CASSVGTSEYSDTQYF. The CDR3 region has the DNA TGTGCCAGCAGCGTAGGGACTAGCGAGTATTCAGATACGCAGTATTTT. Together with reference TRBV9 and TRBJ2-3, the CDR3 gives the full variable domain: DSGVTQTPKHLITATGQRVTLRCSPRSGDLSVYWYQQSLDQGLQFLIQYYNGEERAKGNILERFSAQQFPDLHSELNLSSLELGDSALYFCASSVGTSEYSDTQYFGPGTRLTVL.

This clonotype was found a few times. The chain carries TRBV7-2 and TRBJ2-3, with TRBD2 matching 9 bases. Germline V gives CDR1 SGHTA, CDR2 FQGNSA. The CDR3 is 15 residues long. V lost 5 bases and J lost 9; bases outside the gene matches: 12. CDR3 DNA: TGTGCCAGCAGCCCAGACCTAGCGGGACGGGCGACGCAGTATTTT. The encoded protein is CASSPDLAGRATQYF.